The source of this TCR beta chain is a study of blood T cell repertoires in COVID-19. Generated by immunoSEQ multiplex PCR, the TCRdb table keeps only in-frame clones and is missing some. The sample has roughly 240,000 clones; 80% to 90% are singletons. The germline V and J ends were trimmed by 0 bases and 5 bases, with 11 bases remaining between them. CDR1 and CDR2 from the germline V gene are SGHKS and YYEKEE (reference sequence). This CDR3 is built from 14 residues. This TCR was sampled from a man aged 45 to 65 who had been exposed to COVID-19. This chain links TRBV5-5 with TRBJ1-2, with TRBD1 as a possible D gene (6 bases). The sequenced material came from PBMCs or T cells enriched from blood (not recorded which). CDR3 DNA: TGTGCCAGCAGCTTGGAACAGGGCGGGTATGGCTACACCTTC. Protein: CASSLEQGGYGYTF.